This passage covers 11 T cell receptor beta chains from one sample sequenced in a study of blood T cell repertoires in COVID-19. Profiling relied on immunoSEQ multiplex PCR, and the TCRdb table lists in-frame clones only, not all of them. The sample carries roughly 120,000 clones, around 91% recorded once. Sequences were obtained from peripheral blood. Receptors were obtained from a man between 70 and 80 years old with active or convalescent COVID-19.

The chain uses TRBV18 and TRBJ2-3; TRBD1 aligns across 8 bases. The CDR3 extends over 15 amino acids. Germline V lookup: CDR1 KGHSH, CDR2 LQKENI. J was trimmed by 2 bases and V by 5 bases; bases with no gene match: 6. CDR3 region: CASSNTGGNTDTQYF. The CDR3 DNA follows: TGTGCCAGCTCAAATACAGGGGGAAACACAGATACGCAGTATTTT.

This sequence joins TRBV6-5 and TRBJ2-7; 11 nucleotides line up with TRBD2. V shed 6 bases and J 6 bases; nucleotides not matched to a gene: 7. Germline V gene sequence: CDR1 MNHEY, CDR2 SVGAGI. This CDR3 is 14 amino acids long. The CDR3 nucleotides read TGTGCCAGCAGGCCTCTAGCGGGGGGCCGCGAGCAGTACTTC. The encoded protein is CASRPLAGGREQYF.

Here the CDR3 DNA reads TGTGCCAGCAGCGTAGGACAGAGCTACACCTTC. It is translated as CASSVGQSYTF. The gene calls are TRBV7-9 and TRBJ1-2, with TRBD1 as a possible D gene (6 bases). The CDR3 extends over 11 amino acids. V lost 5 bases to trimming and J lost 9 bases, with 10 bases between them. Per the germline V gene, CDR1 is SEHNR and CDR2 is FQNEAQ (reference sequence).

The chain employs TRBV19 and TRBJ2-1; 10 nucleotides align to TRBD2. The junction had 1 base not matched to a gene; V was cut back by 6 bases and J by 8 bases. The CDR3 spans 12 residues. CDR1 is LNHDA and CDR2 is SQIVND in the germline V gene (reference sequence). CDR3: CASRTSGHEQFF. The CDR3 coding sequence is TGTGCCAGTAGGACTAGCGGGCATGAGCAGTTCTTC.

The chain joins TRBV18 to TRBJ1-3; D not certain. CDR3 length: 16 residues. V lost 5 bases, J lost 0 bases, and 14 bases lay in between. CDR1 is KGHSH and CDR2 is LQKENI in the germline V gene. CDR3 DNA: TGTGCCAGCTCAGCAAACTACGGAGACTCTGGAAACACCATATATTTT. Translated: CASSANYGDSGNTIYF.

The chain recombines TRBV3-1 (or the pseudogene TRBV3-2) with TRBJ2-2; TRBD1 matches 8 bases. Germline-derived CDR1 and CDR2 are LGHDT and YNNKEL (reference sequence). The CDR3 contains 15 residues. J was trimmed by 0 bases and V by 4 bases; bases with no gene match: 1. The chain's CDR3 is CASSLGQANTGELFF. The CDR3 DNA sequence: TGTGCCAGCAGCCTGGGACAGGCGAACACCGGGGAGCTGTTTTTT.

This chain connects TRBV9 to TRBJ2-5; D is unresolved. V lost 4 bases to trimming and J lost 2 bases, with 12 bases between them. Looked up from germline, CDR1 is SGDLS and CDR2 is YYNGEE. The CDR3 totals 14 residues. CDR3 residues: CASSPGTAQETQYF. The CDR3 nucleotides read TGTGCCAGCAGCCCCGGAACAGCTCAAGAGACCCAGTACTTC.

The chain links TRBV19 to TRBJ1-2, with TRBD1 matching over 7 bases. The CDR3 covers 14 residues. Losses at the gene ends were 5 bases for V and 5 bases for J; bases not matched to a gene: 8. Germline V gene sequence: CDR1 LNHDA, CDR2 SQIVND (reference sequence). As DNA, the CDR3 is TGTGCCAGTAGTGCGGAACAGGGGTGGTATGGCTACACCTTC. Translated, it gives CASSAEQGWYGYTF.

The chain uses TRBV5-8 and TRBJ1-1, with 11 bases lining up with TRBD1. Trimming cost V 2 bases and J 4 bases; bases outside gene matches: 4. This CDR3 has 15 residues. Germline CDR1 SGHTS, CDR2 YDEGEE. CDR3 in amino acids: CASSFSGTGGTEAFF. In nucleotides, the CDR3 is TGTGCCAGCAGCTTTTCAGGGACAGGGGGCACTGAAGCTTTCTTT.

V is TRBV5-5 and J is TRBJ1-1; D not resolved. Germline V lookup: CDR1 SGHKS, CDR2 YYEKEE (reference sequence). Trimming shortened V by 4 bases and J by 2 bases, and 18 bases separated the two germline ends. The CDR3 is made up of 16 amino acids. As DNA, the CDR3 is TGTGCCAGCAGCGCTACCGGGAGGACTATTAACACTGAAGCTTTCTTT. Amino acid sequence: CASSATGRTINTEAFF.

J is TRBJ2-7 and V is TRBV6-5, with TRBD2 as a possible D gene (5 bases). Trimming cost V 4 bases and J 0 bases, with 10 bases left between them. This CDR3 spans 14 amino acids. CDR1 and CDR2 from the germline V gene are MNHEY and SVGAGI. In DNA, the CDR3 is TGTGCCAGCAGTTCGTTGGGGAGCTCCTACGAGCAGTACTTC. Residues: CASSSLGSSYEQYF.